This entry lists 21 T cell receptor beta chains sequenced from one sample in a study of cytomegalovirus exposure and HLA in healthy donors. Primers: 60 Vbeta forward and 13 Jbeta reverse. TCRdb's copy holds only in-frame clones and misses some; the assay was immunoSEQ multiplex PCR. The repertoire includes more than 90,000 clones, around 77% of them detected once, and about 16% sits in the top ten. Sequenced sample: PBMCs. The receptors here all came from a man aged 50-60 years in good health and CMV-seropositive.

The chain recombines TRBV29-1 with TRBJ2-2; D gene uncertain. CDR3 length: 11 amino acids. Trimming took off 7 bases at V and 5 bases at J, with 8 bases between the two ends. Germline loops: CDR1 SQVTM, CDR2 ANQGSEA. The CDR3 DNA sequence: TGCAGCGCCCTCGTAACCGGGGAGCTGTTTTTT. It codes for CSALVTGELFF.

This clone was seen only a few times. The V gene is TRBV11-2, the J gene TRBJ2-5; D might be TRBD1 (7 bases). The assigned J gene may be wrong: the sequence end matches TRBJ2-7 better. The germline gives CDR1 SGHAT, CDR2 FQNNGV. The CDR3 runs to 13 residues. CDR3 coding DNA: TGTGCCAGCAGCTTACAGGGGGGCTACGAGCAGTACTTC. As protein: CASSLQGGYEQYF.

This chain joins TRBV6-5 and TRBJ1-4, with D unclear. Looked up from germline, CDR1 is MNHEY and CDR2 is SVGAGI. There are 15 residues in the CDR3. With 4 bases removed from V and 4 bases from J, the gap between germline ends came to 13 bases. The CDR3 DNA is TGTGCCAGCAGTTTATCAATACGGGATAATGAAAAACTGTTTTTT. Protein: CASSLSIRDNEKLFF.

The V gene is TRBV11-3, the J gene TRBJ2-7; D is perhaps TRBD1 (8 bases). Trimming removed 5 bases at V and 4 bases at J, with 15 bases between. CDR1 and CDR2 (germline): SGHNT, YENEEA. The CDR3 is 14 residues long. The chain's CDR3 is CASSDRGGSYEQYF. The CDR3 DNA is TGTGCCAGCAGCGACAGGGGCGGGAGTTACGAGCAGTACTTC.

The chain links TRBV15 to TRBJ1-6; D gene ambiguous. Germline-derived CDR1 and CDR2 are LNHNV and YYDKDF (reference sequence). The CDR3 runs 13 residues. The V and J ends lost 0 bases and 9 bases respectively, with 6 bases between them. The DNA of the CDR3 is TGTGCCACCAGCAGAGATCGCGGTTCACCCCTCCACTTT. This translates into CATSRDRGSPLHF.

The rearrangement links TRBV14 to TRBJ2-2, with 16 bases identical to TRBD2. The CDR3 runs to 19 residues. CDR1 and CDR2 from the germline V gene are SGHDN and FVKESK. Trimming cost V 4 bases and J 2 bases; bases outside gene matches: 7. CDR3 in amino acids: CASSRPGLAGGPNTGELFF. CDR3 in DNA: TGTGCCAGCAGCCGACCGGGACTAGCGGGAGGGCCCAACACCGGGGAGCTGTTTTTT.

The chain couples TRBV5-1 to TRBJ2-7; D is perhaps TRBD1 (6 bases). The CDR3 loop spans 11 amino acids. V lost 5 bases and J lost 3, with 6 bases in between. Looked up from germline, CDR1 is SGHRS and CDR2 is YFSETQ. The DNA of the CDR3 is TGCGCCAGCAGGACAGGCTACGAGCAGTACTTC. Amino acids: CASRTGYEQYF.

The chain has TRBV15 and TRBJ1-5; 9 bases map to TRBD1. The CDR3 has 14 residues. Germline V gene sequence: CDR1 LNHNV, CDR2 YYDKDF (reference sequence). J was trimmed by 11 bases and V by 8 bases; bases with no gene match: 13. CDR3 DNA sequence: TGTGCCACCCAGCCTGGACAGGGGCGGGGAGCCCAGCATTTT. Translated, it gives CATQPGQGRGAQHF.

This clone was seen only once. This chain links TRBV7-7 with TRBJ1-3, with TRBD1 matching 8 bases. Germline V CDR1 and CDR2: SSHAT, FNYEAQ (reference sequence). Losses at the gene ends were 9 bases for V and 0 bases for J; bases not matched to a gene: 1. This CDR3 is built from 13 residues. The CDR3 DNA sequence: TGTGCCAGGACAGGGGTCTCTGGAAACACCATATATTTT. Translation: CARTGVSGNTIYF.

This rearrangement joins TRBV7-9 to TRBJ1-4; a weak D match, TRBD1 (6 bases). Germline V gene sequence: CDR1 SEHNR, CDR2 FQNEAQ (reference sequence). V was cut by 4 bases and J by 5 bases, with 14 bases left in between. The CDR3 runs to 15 residues. CDR3 region: CASSYRQDRNEKLFF. CDR3 in DNA: TGTGCCAGCAGCTACCGACAGGATCGAAATGAAAAACTGTTTTTT.

V and J are TRBV21-1 and TRBJ1-6; the D segment call TRBD1 is taken from the table without a DNA check. TRBV21-1 is a documented pseudogene. The CDR3 consists of 20 residues. CDR3 sequence (DNA): TGTGCCAGAACTGGGACACCTAACCTAAGTTTAAGCTCCTATAATTCACCCCTCCACTTT. This codes for CARTGTPNLSLSSYNSPLHF.

J is TRBJ2-1 and V is TRBV11-2; possibly TRBD2 for D (5 bases). This CDR3 comprises 14 residues. Trimming took off 5 bases at V and 5 bases at J, with 13 bases between the two ends. Germline CDR1 SGHAT, CDR2 FQNNGV. The CDR3: CASSQGPGDNEQFF. DNA for the CDR3: TGTGCCAGCAGCCAAGGGCCCGGGGACAATGAGCAGTTCTTC. Full variable domain (remainder filled in from reference TRBV11-2 and TRBJ2-1): EAGVAQSPRYKIIEKRQSVAFWCNPISGHATLYWYQQILGQGPKLLIQFQNNGVVDDSQLPKDRFSAERLKGVDSTLKIQPAKLEDSAVYLCASSQGPGDNEQFFGPGTRLTVL.

This clone was observed once. The chain is built from TRBV7-9 and TRBJ2-5; tentatively, D is TRBD1 (5 bases). This CDR3 contains 14 residues. Trimming cost V 0 bases and J 5 bases, with 10 bases left between them. In germline, CDR1 is SEHNR, CDR2 FQNEAQ (reference sequence). The CDR3 DNA is TGTGCCAGCAGCTTAGCTACCAGGGCGGAGACCCAGTACTTC. Protein: CASSLATRAETQYF.

The rearrangement links TRBV25-1 to TRBJ2-1; D perhaps matches TRBD1 (6 bases). Germline V CDR1 and CDR2: MGHDK, SYGVNS. Between the trimmed V and J ends, which lost 8 bases and 2 bases, there was a span of 19 bases. This CDR3 is built from 16 residues. The CDR3 DNA follows: TGTGCCAGCGGATCCAACAGGGCTATCACCTACAATGAGCAGTTCTTC. Translated: CASGSNRAITYNEQFF. Supplemented by reference TRBV25-1 and TRBJ2-1, the full variable domain reads EADIYQTPRYLVIGTGKKITLECSQTMGHDKMYWYQQDPGMELHLIHYSYGVNSTEKGDLSSESTVSRIRTEHFPLTLESARPSHTSQYLCASGSNRAITYNEQFFGPGTRLTVL.

The V call is TRBV20-1, the J call TRBJ1-1, with 7 nucleotides matching TRBD1. CDR3 length equals 11 residues. V gave up 3 bases and J gave up 8 bases; unmatched junction bases: 3. The V gene's germline CDR1 is DFQATT and CDR2 SNEGSKA (reference sequence). Written as DNA, the CDR3 is TGCAGTGCTAGCCGGGACAGAGAAGCTTTCTTT. Translated: CSASRDREAFF.

The chain combines TRBV28 with TRBJ2-5, with a possible D match to TRBD1 (7 bases). V shed 8 bases and J shed 3 bases, with 13 bases lying between them. This CDR3 has 13 amino acids. Germline CDR1 MDHEN, CDR2 SYDVKM. Here the CDR3 DNA reads TGTGCCAGCTACGACAGGGAGGAAGAGACCCAGTACTTC. Translation gives CASYDREEETQYF.

The genes are TRBV7-8 and TRBJ2-5; 9 nucleotides agree with TRBD1. This CDR3 has 16 amino acids. The germline V gene encodes CDR1 SGHVS and CDR2 FQNEAQ. V dropped 1 base and J dropped 5; count of bases not matched to a gene: 8. CDR3 protein: CASSLVLGQGRETQYF. DNA for the CDR3: TGTGCCAGCAGCTTAGTGCTCGGACAGGGGAGGGAGACCCAGTACTTC.

The V and J genes are TRBV6-1 and TRBJ1-1, with 9 positions matching TRBD1. Looked up from germline, CDR1 is MNHNS and CDR2 is SASEGT. The trim removed 7 bases at V and 1 base at J, leaving 4 bases unmatched. The CDR3 extends over 14 amino acids. Here the CDR3 reads CASTTDRGNTEAFF. CDR3 DNA: TGTGCCAGCACTACGGACAGGGGGAACACTGAAGCTTTCTTT.

The chain has TRBV5-1 and TRBJ2-3, with TRBD2 matching over 8 bases. Looked up from germline, CDR1 is SGHRS and CDR2 is YFSETQ. With V trimmed by 2 bases and J by 1 base, 6 bases remained unmatched. The CDR3 covers 16 residues. The CDR3 is CASSFRGRSRTDTQYF. The CDR3 DNA reads as TGCGCCAGCAGCTTCCGCGGGAGGAGTCGCACAGATACGCAGTATTTT.

This sequence joins TRBV27 and TRBJ1-1, with a possible D match to TRBD1 (5 bases). Germline V gene data show CDR1 as MNHEY and CDR2 as SMNVEV (reference sequence). The CDR3 extends over 17 amino acids. The V end was cut by 1 base, the J end by 1 base, with 16 bases between. The CDR3 nucleotides read TGTGCCAGCAGTTTATTCACCCAGGGTCCAGGGAACACTGAAGCTTTCTTT. As protein: CASSLFTQGPGNTEAFF.

The chain is built from TRBV7-9 and TRBJ2-7; D possibly corresponds to TRBD1 (6 bases). Between the trimmed V and J ends, which lost 1 base and 0 bases, there was a span of 10 bases. CDR3 size: 15 residues. CDR1 and CDR2 from the germline V gene are SEHNR and FQNEAQ (reference sequence). The CDR3 sequence is CASSLVGQPSYEQYF. CDR3 bases: TGTGCCAGCAGCTTAGTTGGACAGCCCTCCTACGAGCAGTACTTC. The whole variable domain, filled in from reference TRBV7-9 and TRBJ2-7, reads DTGVSQNPRHKITKRGQNVTFRCDPISEHNRLYWYRQTLGQGPEFLTYFQNEAQLEKSRLLSDRFSAERPKGSFSTLEIQRTEQGDSAMYLCASSLVGQPSYEQYFGPGTRLTVT.